This T cell receptor (beta chain) came from a study of PD-1 blockade in mismatch repair-deficient tumors (dated by TCRdb to 2016 to 2017). Regarding the research as a whole: The trial enrolled just over 85 consecutive patients with 12 to 13 mismatch repair-deficient cancer types between 2013 and 2016, all previously treated and progressing. Tumor-associated T cell clones were tracked in the peripheral blood of patients responding to PD-1 blockade by deep sequencing of TCR CDR3 regions.

Libraries were built with the immunoSEQ multiplex PCR assay. As for the original processing: A clone was classified as neoantigen-specific if the clone expanded significantly in response to the relevant peptide and did not expand significantly in response to any other peptide tested. This immuneACCESS table, as held by TCRdb, lists in-frame sequences with V and J called but not all clones. Of the missing ones, under half trace to an unresolved V gene in checked studies; the others have no known cause. The D gene and trimming were derived from the DNA, and the V and J assignments and clone size from that table. The sample contains about 14,000 clones, about 86% of them found a single time. Together, the top ten hold around 4.4% of the sample. Summary of the overall study and its limitations: After pembrolizumab, tumor-resident clones, which were often undetectable in blood before treatment, expanded rapidly and then contracted, generally ahead of radiologic responses. Clonal expansion was elicited by three of the seven peptides, yielding approximately 140 unique blood TCRs of which seven were also found in tumor, and every positive peptide was derived from frameshift mutations.

The sample's time point, from its label and the paper: approximately 10-day in vitro stimulation with candidate neoantigen peptide 6. For each enrolled patient, mismatch repair deficiency was established using either polymerase chain reaction or immunohistochemistry. TCR sequencing was carried out for three patients who responded to pembrolizumab therapy. Each of roughly 7 ELISpot-reactive candidate neoantigen peptides was used in an approximately 9-day in vitro stimulation prior to TCR sequencing. As the baseline for calculating clone fold-changes, a control culture with no peptide was run in an identical way. The phase II trial prospectively evaluated PD-1 blockade with pembrolizumab in advanced mismatch repair-deficient cancers, independent of tissue of origin. V ends up 5 bases short and J 2 bases short, with an unmatched junction base count of 8. Based on the germline V gene, the CDR1 and CDR2 sequences are SGHAT and FQNNGV. From the cysteine up to the phenylalanine, the CDR3 has a length of 16 residues. Only the CDR3 part of the read is kept: 48 bases, read in frame from the first base.

This clone was counted a single time. The antigen it recognizes is unknown. The record has no base qualities; no much larger clone is one base away. This specimen was cells cultured in vitro, taken from a patient treated with pembrolizumab. The TCR sequence derives from an adult with mismatch repair-deficient cancer. The V and J segments used are TRBV11-2 and TRBJ2-3, and 9 bases in between align with TRBD2. The DNA is TGTGCCAGCAGCATTAGCGGGAGAACCAACACAGATACGCAGTATTTT. This encodes CASSISGRTNTDTQYF. The CDR3 plus the reference TRBV11-2 and TRBJ2-3 genes for the other parts give the full variable domain: EAGVAQSPRYKIIEKRQSVAFWCNPISGHATLYWYQQILGQGPKLLIQFQNNGVVDDSQLPKDRFSAERLKGVDSTLKIQPAKLEDSAVYLCASSISGRTNTDTQYFGPGTRLTVL.